This T cell receptor (beta chain) was sequenced during a study of blood T cells in healthy people across ages. The CDR3 is 13 residues long. Germline values: CDR1 LGHDT, CDR2 YNNKEL (reference sequence). The V and J ends lost 4 bases and 4 bases respectively, with 9 bases between them. This clonotype was counted many times. There were at least 5.5 micrograms of total RNA extracted from every sample. Combining a sample-barcoded 5' primer with a J-beta primer mix, a second PCR ran for about 6 to 11 cycles. Each CDR3 protein gets one entry after TCRdb re-called the 5' RACE reads with MiXCR. The sample has under 700,000 distinct CDR3 sequences, around 24% seen once. These data were also reused for a study on T cells of mothers and their children.

The receptor was isolated from a boy between 10 and 17 years old in good health. Sequenced sample: blood. The chain employs TRBV3-1 and TRBJ2-3; D unresolved. CDR3 region: CASSPPAPDTQYF. DNA for the CDR3: TGTGCCAGCAGCCCCCCGGCCCCAGATACGCAGTATTTT.